Below, 30 T cell receptor beta chains from the same sample are listed, as sequenced in a study of blood T cell repertoires in COVID-19 (dated by TCRdb to 2018 to 2020). The library relied on the immunoSEQ multiplex PCR assay. In TCRdb, the immuneACCESS table is reduced to in-frame sequences with V and J assigned. These tables do not hold every clone; where another copy was compared, an unresolved V gene accounts for under half, and the others remain unexplained. In this sample the table shows just under 50,000 clones, 90% of which occur a single time. Approximately 4% of the sample is held by the ten biggest clonotypes. The specimen sequenced was peripheral blood. Receptors originate from a human donor in a cohort sampled during active COVID-19.

This sequence joins TRBV5-1 and TRBJ2-1; possible D gene TRBD2, 5 bases. Germline CDR1 SGHRS, CDR2 YFSETQ. The CDR3 runs 17 residues. Trimming left V 2 bases short and J 2 bases short, with 17 bases between. The CDR3 DNA reads as TGCGCCAGCAGCTTCTTAGCGTCGGCTCCCCCCTACAATGAGCAGTTCTTC. This codes for CASSFLASAPPYNEQFF.

In regard to this clone: Germline is not matched at one junction end, which may reflect a read error. The chain uses TRBV7-2 and TRBJ2-1; 10 bases agree with TRBD2. The CDR3 covers 14 residues. Germline CDR1 SGHTA, CDR2 FQGNSA. The CDR3 sequence: CASSLAGAPNEQFF. CDR3 nucleotide sequence: TGTGCCAGCAGCCTAGCGGGAGCTCCCAATGAGCAGTTCTTC. Combining the CDR3 with reference TRBV7-2 and TRBJ2-1 gives the whole variable domain GAGVSQSPSNKVTEKGKDVELRCDPISGHTALYWYRQSLGQGLEFLIYFQGNSAPDKSGLPSDRFSAERTGGSVSTLTIQRTQQEDSAVYLCASSLAGAPNEQFFGPGTRLTVL.

V usage is TRBV4-1 and J usage is TRBJ2-3, with D perhaps matching TRBD2 (5 bases). CDR1 MGHRA and CDR2 YSYEKL come from the germline V gene. The CDR3 loop spans 14 amino acids. V lost 3 bases and J lost 1, with 8 bases in between. The DNA for the CDR3 is TGCGCCAGCAGCCATCCCGGGGGCACAGATACGCAGTATTTT. Translation gives CASSHPGGTDTQYF.

The chain joins TRBV19 to TRBJ2-7; 11 bases agree with TRBD1. The V segment lost 4 bases and the J segment 0 bases; nucleotides outside the gene matches: 2. This CDR3 comprises 15 residues. Germline loops: CDR1 LNHDA, CDR2 SQIVND (reference sequence). CDR3 bases: TGTGCCAGTAGTACCGGGACAGGGGGCTCCTACGAGCAGTACTTC. Translating it yields CASSTGTGGSYEQYF.

V and J are TRBV7-9 and TRBJ1-4; TRBD1 matches 7 bases. The CDR3 spans 15 residues. V dropped 4 bases and J dropped 6; count of bases not matched to a gene: 8. Germline V gives CDR1 SEHNR, CDR2 FQNEAQ (reference sequence). The CDR3 coding sequence is TGTGCCAGCAGCTCCAGAGGGGGCGGTGATGAAAAACTGTTTTTT. Residues: CASSSRGGGDEKLFF.

V usage is TRBV21-1 and J usage is TRBJ2-3; TRBD2 was called by the table and not checked on the DNA. TRBV21-1 is given as a pseudogene. The CDR3 is made up of 16 amino acids. Written as DNA, the CDR3 is TGTGCCAGCAGCACGGGACTGAATCTTAGCACAGATACGCAGTATTTT. The encoded protein is CASSTGLNLSTDTQYF.

The rearrangement links TRBV5-4 to TRBJ1-2, with 7 bases matching TRBD1. The CDR3 covers 15 residues. V shed 3 bases, J shed 3 bases, and the junction held 8 bases outside the gene matches. The germline V gene encodes CDR1 SGHNT and CDR2 YYREEE (reference sequence). CDR3 in amino acids: CASSWGSRGDYGYTF. The CDR3 DNA sequence: TGTGCCAGCAGCTGGGGGAGCAGGGGGGACTATGGCTACACCTTC.

This clone was counted once. The chain joins TRBV14 to TRBJ2-5; D call uncertain. The CDR3 sequence is 13 residues long. Germline lookup yields CDR1 SGHDN and CDR2 FVKESK. V was shortened by 0 bases and J by 1 base, with 3 bases between the two germline ends. Here the CDR3 DNA reads TGTGCCAGCAGCCAAGATCTCCAAGAGACCCAGTACTTC. It is translated as CASSQDLQETQYF. Full variable domain (outside the CDR3, taken from reference TRBV14 and TRBJ2-5): EAGVTQFPSHSVIEKGQTVTLRCDPISGHDNLYWYRRVMGKEIKFLLHFVKESKQDESGMPNNRFLAERTGGTYSTLKVQPAELEDSGVYFCASSQDLQETQYFGPGTRLLVL.

This rearrangement joins TRBV18 to TRBJ2-1; 11 bases agree with TRBD2. The CDR3 consists of 17 residues. After removal of 2 bases from V and 4 bases from J, the junction contained 7 bases not matched to a gene. Germline assignment: CDR1 KGHSH and CDR2 LQKENI. CDR3 DNA: TGTGCCAGCTCACCAAATACTAGCGGGAGCTGGTACAATGAGCAGTTCTTC. This sequence encodes CASSPNTSGSWYNEQFF.

The chain carries TRBV28 and TRBJ2-7, with 11 nucleotides matching TRBD1. Germline CDR1 is MDHEN and CDR2 is SYDVKM. This CDR3 comprises 18 residues. Trimming at V came to 4 bases and at J to 3 bases, leaving 14 bases not matched to a gene. DNA for the CDR3: TGTGCCAGCAGTTCCAATCCGGGGACAGGGGGAAAAAGCTACGAGCAGTACTTC. Translated, it gives CASSSNPGTGGKSYEQYF.

This clone has a handful of counts. The CDR3 protein is CASSLSGRAYEQYF. The CDR3 DNA sequence: TGTGCCAGCAGCCTTAGCGGGAGGGCATACGAGCAGTACTTC. This chain joins TRBV7-3 and TRBJ2-7, with 11 bases identical to TRBD2. The germline CDR1 and CDR2 sequences are SGHTA and FQGTGA. This CDR3 has 14 amino acids. The V segment lost 5 bases and the J segment 4 bases; nucleotides outside the gene matches: 4.

This clone was recorded once. This chain connects TRBV10-3 to TRBJ2-2; 10 nucleotides align to TRBD1. V was pared by 3 bases and J by 3 bases, with 10 bases of the junction left unmatched. The CDR3 has 18 amino acids. The germline gives CDR1 ENHRY, CDR2 SYGVKD. The CDR3 protein is CAISDPIGQGVDTGELFF. CDR3 nucleotide sequence: TGTGCCATCAGTGACCCGATAGGACAGGGGGTGGACACCGGGGAGCTGTTTTTT.

The chain links TRBV19 to TRBJ1-1; D may be TRBD1 (6 bases). The CDR3 is 17 amino acids. Trimming shortened V by 1 base and J by 3 bases, and 18 bases separated the two germline ends. Per germline, CDR1 LNHDA and CDR2 SQIVND (reference sequence). CDR3 protein: CASSIVTGTMVDTEAFF. The CDR3 DNA reads as TGTGCCAGTAGTATAGTGACAGGAACCATGGTGGACACTGAAGCTTTCTTT.

The chain couples TRBV5-6 to TRBJ1-1; tentatively, D is TRBD1 (6 bases). Per germline, CDR1 SGHDT and CDR2 YYEEEE. The CDR3 has 14 amino acids. V was cut by 4 bases and J by 5 bases, with 15 bases left in between. The CDR3 loop reads CASSPTGFDTEAFF. DNA for the CDR3: TGTGCCAGCAGCCCCACAGGGTTTGATACTGAAGCTTTCTTT.

V gene TRBV2 combines with J gene TRBJ1-2, with D unclear. V shed 5 bases and J shed 3 bases, with 16 bases lying between them. The CDR3 is 15 amino acids. Per germline, CDR1 SNHLY and CDR2 FYNNEI. The CDR3 reads CASSLFSGPDYGYTF. The CDR3, as DNA: TGTGCCAGCAGTTTGTTTTCAGGTCCAGACTATGGCTACACCTTC.

CDR3 DNA: TGCAGCGTTGGACAAGGAAACTATGGCTACACCTTC. The encoded protein is CSVGQGNYGYTF. The chain joins TRBV29-1 to TRBJ1-2; D gene ambiguous. This CDR3 region has 12 residues. Per the germline V gene, CDR1 is SQVTM and CDR2 is ANQGSEA. Trimming pared 4 bases from V and 2 bases from J, leaving 8 bases between. Variable domain in full (rest from reference TRBV29-1 and TRBJ1-2): SAVISQKPSRDICQRGTSLTIQCQVDSQVTMMFWYRQQPGQSLTLIATANQGSEATYESGFVIDKFPISRPNLTFSTLTVSNMSPEDSSIYLCSVGQGNYGYTFGSGTRLTVV.

This clone was seen only a few times. The chain combines TRBV5-6 with TRBJ1-5, with D hard to call. The CDR3 consists of 16 residues. Trimming took 4 bases from V and 4 from J, leaving 18 bases between them. Germline CDR1 and CDR2: SGHDT and YYEEEE. The CDR3 coding sequence is TGTGCCAGCAGCCTGAACAAGATAACACAAAATCAGCCCCAGCATTTT. Translation gives CASSLNKITQNQPQHF.

V usage is TRBV4-1 and J usage is TRBJ1-2, with D perhaps matching TRBD1 (5 bases). CDR1 and CDR2 from the germline V gene are MGHRA and YSYEKL. The CDR3 spans 15 residues. Trimming removed 3 bases at V and 1 base at J, with 12 bases between. CDR3 sequence reads: CASSQRDRLNYGYTF. DNA of the CDR3: TGCGCCAGCAGCCAGCGGGACCGCCTTAACTATGGCTACACCTTC.

The chain employs TRBV19 and TRBJ2-7, with a tentative D call TRBD2 (5 bases). There are 14 residues in the CDR3. Per the germline V gene, CDR1 is LNHDA and CDR2 is SQIVND (reference sequence). V was shortened by 4 bases and J by 4 bases, with 14 bases between the two germline ends. CDR3 nucleotide sequence: TGTGCCAGTAGTAGGGAGCTGGGCCCTTACGAGCAGTACTTC. Translated, it gives CASSRELGPYEQYF.

The chain is built from TRBV3-1 (or the pseudogene TRBV3-2) and TRBJ2-1; D unclear. This CDR3 contains 13 residues. Germline lookup yields CDR1 LGHDT and CDR2 YNNKEL (reference sequence). V was shortened by 1 base and J by 6 bases, with 7 bases between the two germline ends. This CDR3 reads CASSQGQFNEQFF. The CDR3 nucleotides are TGTGCCAGCAGCCAAGGACAATTCAATGAGCAGTTCTTC.

The rearrangement links TRBV29-1 to TRBJ1-1; D may be TRBD1 (5 bases). Germline V gives CDR1 SQVTM, CDR2 ANQGSEA. The CDR3 length is 13 residues. V dropped 1 base and J dropped 3 bases, with 9 bases sitting between them. The CDR3 DNA follows: TGCAGCGTTGAAGTCCAACAGGACACTGAAGCTTTCTTT. The encoded protein is CSVEVQQDTEAFF.

The chain joins TRBV6-5 to TRBJ2-7; 7 bases fit TRBD1. This CDR3 spans 14 amino acids. Trimming cost V 5 bases and J 3 bases; bases outside gene matches: 7. Per the germline V gene, CDR1 is MNHEY and CDR2 is SVGAGI. CDR3 region: CASSPQRTGYEQYF. In DNA form, the CDR3 reads TGTGCCAGCAGTCCCCAACGGACAGGCTACGAGCAGTACTTC.

V usage is TRBV18 and J usage is TRBJ2-7, with 9 positions matching TRBD1. Per the germline V gene, CDR1 is KGHSH and CDR2 is LQKENI. The CDR3 is 14 residues long. J was trimmed by 2 bases and V by 6 bases; bases with no gene match: 5. The CDR3: CASSRTGEAYEQYF. In DNA, the CDR3 is TGTGCCAGCTCCCGGACAGGGGAGGCCTACGAGCAGTACTTC.

The chain is built from TRBV3-1 (or the pseudogene TRBV3-2) and TRBJ1-1; tentatively, D is TRBD1 (5 bases). Germline V gene lookup returns CDR1 LGHDT and CDR2 YNNKEL (reference sequence). Trimming cost V 1 base and J 5 bases, with 11 bases left between them. This CDR3 contains 14 residues. The CDR3 protein is CASSQGPGRTEAFF. The DNA for the CDR3 is TGTGCCAGCAGCCAAGGGCCAGGGAGGACTGAAGCTTTCTTT.

The V gene is TRBV6-1, the J gene TRBJ2-1, with 13 bases fitting TRBD2. Germline V gene sequence: CDR1 MNHNS, CDR2 SASEGT. This CDR3 has 12 amino acids. V lost 2 bases and J lost 15; bases outside the gene matches: 1. CDR3 sequence: CASSERTSGRFF. The CDR3 DNA reads as TGTGCCAGCAGTGAAAGGACTAGCGGGAGGTTCTTC.

The chain recombines TRBV4-1 with TRBJ1-6; 7 bases fit TRBD1. The CDR3 covers 14 residues. With V trimmed by 6 bases and J by 5 bases, 4 bases remained unmatched. Germline values: CDR1 MGHRA, CDR2 YSYEKL. The CDR3 protein is CASRHRGDNSPLHF. The CDR3 nucleotides are TGCGCCAGCAGACACAGGGGAGATAATTCACCCCTCCACTTT.

The rearrangement uses TRBV4-1 and TRBJ1-5, with D possibly matching TRBD1 (6 bases). There are 17 residues in the CDR3. V was clipped by 6 bases and J by 1 base, with 19 bases between them. CDR1 is MGHRA, CDR2 YSYEKL, per germline. The CDR3 is CASRPEPTGSSNQPQHF. CDR3 nucleotide sequence: TGCGCCAGCAGACCCGAACCCACAGGGTCAAGCAATCAGCCCCAGCATTTT.

The chain carries TRBV5-1 and TRBJ2-7; TRBD2 is a possible D gene (5 bases). The germline V gene encodes CDR1 SGHRS and CDR2 YFSETQ. The CDR3 extends over 12 amino acids. Trimming took 1 base from V and 5 from J, leaving 7 bases between them. The CDR3 region has the DNA TGCGCCAGCAGCTTGTCTAGCCACGAGCAGTACTTC. Amino acid sequence: CASSLSSHEQYF.

The V gene is TRBV18, the J gene TRBJ1-5; D uncertain. This CDR3 is built from 14 residues. Germline assignment: CDR1 KGHSH and CDR2 LQKENI. Deletions cut 4 bases from V and 3 bases from J, with 10 bases between. CDR3 bases: TGTGCCAGCTCACTGGGCGACCTCAATCAGCCCCAGCATTTT. Translating it yields CASSLGDLNQPQHF.

V is TRBV6-5 and J is TRBJ2-7; TRBD2 matches at 8 bases. Germline V gene data show CDR1 as MNHEY and CDR2 as SVGAGI. There are 14 residues in the CDR3. J was trimmed by 0 bases and V by 6 bases; bases with no gene match: 4. The CDR3 sequence: CASRATSGSYEQYF. Here the CDR3 DNA reads TGTGCCAGCAGAGCCACTAGCGGCTCCTACGAGCAGTACTTC.